One sample yielded the 17 T cell receptor beta chains listed below, sequenced in a study of CD8 T cells in ankylosing spondylitis. Each CDR3 protein is one row after TCRdb ran MiXCR on the 5' RACE reads. The data show around 150,000 distinct CDR3 sequences, roughly 44% seen once. The specimen was synovial fluid, either unsorted or a sorted T cell fraction (not recorded which). These TCRs come from a male donor with ankylosing spondylitis.

This chain's CDR3 is CATTGAANYNEQFF. The DNA of the CDR3 is TGTGCCACCACCGGAGCGGCGAACTACAATGAGCAGTTCTTC. The chain combines TRBV24-1 with TRBJ2-1; D might be TRBD2 (5 bases). V was trimmed by 8 bases and J by 3 bases, leaving 13 bases between them. Germline CDR1 and CDR2: KGHDR and SFDVKD. The CDR3 has 14 amino acids.

This clonotype was seen a handful of times. The rearrangement links TRBV7-8 to TRBJ2-1; maybe TRBD2 (5 bases). CDR3 length: 15 amino acids. Germline CDR1 and CDR2: SGHVS and FQNEAQ. V gave up 8 bases and J gave up 1 base, with 15 bases separating them. The CDR3 is CASLGADSSYNEQFF. CDR3 in DNA: TGTGCCAGCTTAGGCGCGGACTCGTCCTACAATGAGCAGTTCTTC.

V usage is TRBV28 and J usage is TRBJ2-7; TRBD2 matches at 8 bases. J gave up 1 base and V 3 bases, and 5 bases lay outside the gene matches. Germline loops: CDR1 MDHEN, CDR2 SYDVKM. CDR3 length equals 15 residues. Here the CDR3 DNA reads TGTGCCAGCAGTTTTGGGCTAGCGGGTTCCTACGAGCAGTACTTC. This gives the protein CASSFGLAGSYEQYF. The full variable domain, completed using reference TRBV28 and TRBJ2-7, is DVKVTQSSRYLVKRTGEKVFLECVQDMDHENMFWYRQDPGLGLRLIYFSYDVKMKEKGDIPEGYSVSREKKERFSLILESASTNQTSMYLCASSFGLAGSYEQYFGPGTRLTVT.

The chain's CDR3 is CASSLISGAPTEAFF. CDR3 DNA: TGTGCCAGCAGCTTAATTTCGGGGGCGCCCACTGAAGCTTTCTTT. The chain joins TRBV11-2 to TRBJ1-1; perhaps TRBD1 as D (6 bases). The CDR3 contains 15 residues. CDR1 is SGHAT and CDR2 is FQNNGV in the germline V gene. Trimming took off 2 bases at V and 4 bases at J, with 14 bases between the two ends.

V gene TRBV6-4 combines with J gene TRBJ2-1; D is possibly TRBD2 (6 bases). With 3 bases removed from V and 3 bases from J, the gap between germline ends came to 12 bases. The CDR3 has 15 residues. Germline V gene sequence: CDR1 MRHNA, CDR2 SNTAGT. DNA for the CDR3: TGTGCCAGCAGTGAGCGGGGTTTGGACTACAATGAGCAGTTCTTC. Protein: CASSERGLDYNEQFF.

Details on this clonotype: Sequence at one end of the junction differs from germline and may be a read error. This sequence joins TRBV20-1 and TRBJ1-1; 9 positions agree with TRBD1. This CDR3 is 12 amino acids long. CDR1 DFQATT and CDR2 SNEGSKA come from the germline V gene (reference sequence). The CDR3 DNA is TGCAGTGCCGACAGGGGGAACACTGAAGCCTTCTTT. The encoded protein is CSADRGNTEAFF.

This clonotype was picked up many times. This sequence joins TRBV7-9 and TRBJ2-1, with D unresolved. V lost 1 base to trimming and J lost 4 bases, with 8 bases between them. The CDR3 is 14 amino acids. CDR1 is SEHNR and CDR2 is FQNEAQ in the germline V gene (reference sequence). CDR3 nucleotides: TGTGCCAGCAGCTTAGGGTCACAGTACAATGAGCAGTTCTTC. Translating it yields CASSLGSQYNEQFF.

This clonotype was seen at least ten times. This chain joins TRBV20-1 and TRBJ2-5, with D perhaps matching TRBD2 (5 bases). This CDR3 is 14 amino acids long. Germline lookup yields CDR1 DFQATT and CDR2 SNEGSKA (reference sequence). V lost 1 base and J lost 2, with 11 bases in between. In DNA, the CDR3 is TGCAGTGCTAGAGTTGGGGAGCCGCAAGAGACCCAGTACTTC. The encoded protein is CSARVGEPQETQYF.

This clonotype was recorded many times. V and J are TRBV11-3 and TRBJ2-1; possible D gene TRBD2, 6 bases. Trimming pared 5 bases from V and 10 bases from J, leaving 15 bases between. The CDR3 extends over 13 amino acids. The germline V gene has CDR1 SGHNT and CDR2 YENEEA. The DNA of the CDR3 is TGTGCCAGCAGCCCTTACTCGGGGGACGAGCAGTTCTTC. Translation gives CASSPYSGDEQFF.

The rearrangement joins TRBV5-5 to TRBJ1-2; no reliable D call. The V gene lost 3 bases and the J gene lost 7 bases, with 10 bases spanning the gap. The CDR3 spans 12 residues. Looked up from germline, CDR1 is SGHKS and CDR2 is YYEKEE (reference sequence). The CDR3 DNA follows: TGTGCCAGCAGCTCGCCCGAGGGTGGCTACACCTTC. Protein: CASSSPEGGYTF.

This clonotype was seen ten or more times. This chain joins TRBV11-2 and TRBJ1-1, with D perhaps matching TRBD1 (6 bases). Germline V CDR1 and CDR2: SGHAT, FQNNGV. The CDR3 contains 14 residues. The V gene lost 3 bases and the J gene lost 3 bases, with 11 bases spanning the gap. The CDR3 coding sequence is TGTGCCAGCAGCTTGTGGGGGGCGGACACTGAAGCTTTCTTT. It translates to CASSLWGADTEAFF.

The chain couples TRBV4-1 to TRBJ1-2; D remains ambiguous. The length of the CDR3 is 16 residues. V was shortened by 4 bases and J by 4 bases, with 19 bases between the two germline ends. Germline CDR1 and CDR2: MGHRA and YSYEKL. CDR3 DNA sequence: TGCGCCAGCAGCCGGACGACTTCCTCGACAATCTATGGCTACACCTTC. This translates into CASSRTTSSTIYGYTF.

This clonotype was picked up a small number of times. V is TRBV21-1 and J is TRBJ1-1; the tabulated D call, TRBD1, remains unverified against the DNA. TRBV21-1 is given as a pseudogene. The CDR3 is 21 amino acids. The CDR3 loop is CASSTQKSGQKTGFIYTEAFF. The CDR3 nucleotides are TGTGCCAGCAGCACTCAGAAATCTGGGCAGAAGACAGGTTTCATTTACACTGAAGCTTTCTTT.

This chain joins TRBV5-1 and TRBJ2-5, with no clear D. CDR3 length: 12 amino acids. Trimming took off 5 bases at V and 5 bases at J, with 10 bases between the two ends. Germline V gives CDR1 SGHRS, CDR2 YFSETQ. As DNA, the CDR3 is TGCGCCAGCAGTAGTATAGTCGAGACCCAGTACTTC. Protein product: CASSSIVETQYF. Supplemented by reference TRBV5-1 and TRBJ2-5, the full variable domain reads KAGVTQTPRYLIKTRGQQVTLSCSPISGHRSVSWYQQTPGQGLQFLFEYFSETQRNKGNFPGRFSGRQFSNSRSEMNVSTLELGDSALYLCASSSIVETQYFGPGTRLLVL.

A few counts support this clonotype. The V and J genes are TRBV19 and TRBJ1-1; 11 nucleotides align to TRBD1. Germline lookup yields CDR1 LNHDA and CDR2 SQIVND (reference sequence). Unmatched junction bases numbered 5, after V lost 6 bases and J lost 5 bases. There are 14 residues in the CDR3. CDR3 coding DNA: TGTGCCAGTAGGGACAGGGGGCCGCGAACTGAAGCTTTCTTT. This translates into CASRDRGPRTEAFF. The variable domain in full, completed from reference TRBV19 and TRBJ1-1, reads DGGITQSPKYLFRKEGQNVTLSCEQNLNHDAMYWYRQDPGQGLRLIYYSQIVNDFQKGDIAEGYSVSREKKESFPLTVTSAQKNPTAFYLCASRDRGPRTEAFFGQGTRLTVV.

This clonotype was counted at least ten times. The V and J genes are TRBV7-2 and TRBJ2-7, with 11 bases fitting TRBD2. With V trimmed by 5 bases and J by 3 bases, 6 bases remained unmatched. CDR3 size: 15 residues. CDR1 and CDR2 from the germline V gene are SGHTA and FQGNSA. CDR3 loop: CASSQSGTSGYEQYF. DNA for the CDR3: TGTGCCAGCAGCCAATCCGGGACTAGCGGCTACGAGCAGTACTTC.

V gene TRBV7-2 combines with J gene TRBJ2-7; the D gene is possibly TRBD2 (6 bases). With 1 base removed from V and 3 bases from J, the gap between germline ends came to 10 bases. This CDR3 has 14 amino acids. Germline V gene lookup returns CDR1 SGHTA and CDR2 FQGNSA. This CDR3 reads CASSLVGGLYEQYF. In DNA, the CDR3 is TGTGCCAGCAGCTTAGTCGGGGGACTCTACGAGCAGTACTTC. The entire variable domain, with the rest obtained from reference TRBV7-2 and TRBJ2-7, is as follows: GAGVSQSPSNKVTEKGKDVELRCDPISGHTALYWYRQSLGQGLEFLIYFQGNSAPDKSGLPSDRFSAERTGGSVSTLTIQRTQQEDSAVYLCASSLVGGLYEQYFGPGTRLTVT.